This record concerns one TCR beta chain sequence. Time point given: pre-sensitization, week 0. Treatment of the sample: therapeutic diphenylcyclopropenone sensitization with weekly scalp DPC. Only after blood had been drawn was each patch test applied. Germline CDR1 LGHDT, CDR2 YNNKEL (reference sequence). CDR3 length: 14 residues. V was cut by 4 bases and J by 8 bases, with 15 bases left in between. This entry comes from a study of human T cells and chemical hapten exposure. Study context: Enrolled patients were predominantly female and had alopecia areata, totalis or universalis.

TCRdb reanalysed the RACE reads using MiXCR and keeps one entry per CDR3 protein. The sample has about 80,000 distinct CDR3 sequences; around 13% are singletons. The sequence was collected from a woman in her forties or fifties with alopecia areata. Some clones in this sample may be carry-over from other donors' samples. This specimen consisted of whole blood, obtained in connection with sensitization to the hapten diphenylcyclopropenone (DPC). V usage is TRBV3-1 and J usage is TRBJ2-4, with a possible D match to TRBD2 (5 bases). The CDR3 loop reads CASSPLAAMHIQYF. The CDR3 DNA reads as TGTGCCAGCAGCCCCCTAGCTGCGATGCACATTCAGTACTTC.